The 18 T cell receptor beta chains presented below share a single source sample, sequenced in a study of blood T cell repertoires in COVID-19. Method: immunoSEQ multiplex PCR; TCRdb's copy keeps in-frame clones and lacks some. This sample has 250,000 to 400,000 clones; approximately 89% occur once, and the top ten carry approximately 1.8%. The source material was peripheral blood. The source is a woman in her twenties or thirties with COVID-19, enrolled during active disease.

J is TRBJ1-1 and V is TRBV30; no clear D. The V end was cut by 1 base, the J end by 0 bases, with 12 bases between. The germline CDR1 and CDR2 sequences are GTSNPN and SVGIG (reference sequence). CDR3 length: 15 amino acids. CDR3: CAWSGATEMNTEAFF. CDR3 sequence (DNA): TGTGCCTGGAGTGGGGCAACAGAGATGAACACTGAAGCTTTCTTT.

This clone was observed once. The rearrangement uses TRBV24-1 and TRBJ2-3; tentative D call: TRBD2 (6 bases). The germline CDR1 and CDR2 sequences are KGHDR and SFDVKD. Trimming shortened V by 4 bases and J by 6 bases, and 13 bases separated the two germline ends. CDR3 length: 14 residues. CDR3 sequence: CATSEWRGRDTQYF. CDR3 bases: TGTGCCACCAGTGAGTGGAGGGGCCGGGATACGCAGTATTTT.

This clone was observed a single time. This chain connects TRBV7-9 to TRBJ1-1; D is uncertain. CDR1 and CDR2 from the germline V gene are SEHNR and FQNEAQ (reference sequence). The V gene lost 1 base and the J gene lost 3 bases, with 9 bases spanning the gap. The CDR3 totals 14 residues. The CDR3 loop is CASSLVAGDTEAFF. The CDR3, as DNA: TGTGCCAGCAGCTTAGTGGCGGGAGACACTGAAGCTTTCTTT.

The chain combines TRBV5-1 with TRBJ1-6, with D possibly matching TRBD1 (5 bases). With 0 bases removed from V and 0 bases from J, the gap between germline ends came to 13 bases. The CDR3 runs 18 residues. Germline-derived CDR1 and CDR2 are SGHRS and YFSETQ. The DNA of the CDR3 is TGCGCCAGCAGCTTGGTTCAGGGTGAATTCTCCTATAATTCACCCCTCCACTTT. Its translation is CASSLVQGEFSYNSPLHF.

CDR3 loop: CATSRDRGRSSPLHF. CDR3 coding DNA: TGTGCCACCAGCAGAGATCGCGGCCGCAGTTCACCCCTCCACTTT. V is TRBV15 and J is TRBJ1-6; D is unclear. CDR1 and CDR2 from the germline V gene are LNHNV and YYDKDF (reference sequence). This CDR3 contains 15 residues. The V end was cut by 0 bases, the J end by 9 bases, with 12 bases between.

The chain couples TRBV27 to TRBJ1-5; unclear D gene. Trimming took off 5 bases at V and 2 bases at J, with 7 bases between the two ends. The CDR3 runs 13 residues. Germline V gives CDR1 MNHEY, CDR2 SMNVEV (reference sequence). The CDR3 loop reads CASSAQGNQPQHF. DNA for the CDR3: TGTGCCAGCAGTGCCCAGGGCAATCAGCCCCAGCATTTT.

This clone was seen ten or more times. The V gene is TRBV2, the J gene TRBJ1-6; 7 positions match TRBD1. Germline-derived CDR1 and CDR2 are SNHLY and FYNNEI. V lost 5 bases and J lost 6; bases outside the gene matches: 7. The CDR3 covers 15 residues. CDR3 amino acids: CASSRGNRGNSPLHF. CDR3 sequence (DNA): TGTGCCAGCAGTCGGGGCAACAGGGGTAATTCACCCCTCCACTTT.

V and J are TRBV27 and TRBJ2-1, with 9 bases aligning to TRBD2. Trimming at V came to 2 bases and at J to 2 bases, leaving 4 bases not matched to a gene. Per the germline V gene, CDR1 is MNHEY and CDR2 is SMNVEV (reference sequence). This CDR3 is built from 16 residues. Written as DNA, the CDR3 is TGTGCCAGCAGTTTACGGGCTAGCGGGGCCTACAATGAGCAGTTCTTC. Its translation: CASSLRASGAYNEQFF.

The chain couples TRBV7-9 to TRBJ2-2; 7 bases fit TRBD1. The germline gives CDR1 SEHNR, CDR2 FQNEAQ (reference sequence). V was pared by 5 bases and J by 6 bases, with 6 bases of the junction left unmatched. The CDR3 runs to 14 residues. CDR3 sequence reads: CASSPRQGPGELFF. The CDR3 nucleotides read TGTGCCAGCAGCCCTAGACAGGGCCCCGGGGAGCTGTTTTTT.

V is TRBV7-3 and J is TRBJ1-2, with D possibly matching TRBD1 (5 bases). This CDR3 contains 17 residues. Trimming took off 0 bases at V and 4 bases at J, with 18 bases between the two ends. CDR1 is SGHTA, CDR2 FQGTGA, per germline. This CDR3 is CASSLTGQNPRAYGYTF. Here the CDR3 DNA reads TGTGCCAGCAGCTTAACGGGGCAAAATCCTAGGGCCTATGGCTACACCTTC.

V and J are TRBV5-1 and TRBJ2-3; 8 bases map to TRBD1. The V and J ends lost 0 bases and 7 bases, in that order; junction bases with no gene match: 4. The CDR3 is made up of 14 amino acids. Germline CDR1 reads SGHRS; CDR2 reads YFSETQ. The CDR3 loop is CASSLVGQANTQYF. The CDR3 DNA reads TGCGCCAGCAGCTTGGTGGGACAGGCAAATACGCAGTATTTT.

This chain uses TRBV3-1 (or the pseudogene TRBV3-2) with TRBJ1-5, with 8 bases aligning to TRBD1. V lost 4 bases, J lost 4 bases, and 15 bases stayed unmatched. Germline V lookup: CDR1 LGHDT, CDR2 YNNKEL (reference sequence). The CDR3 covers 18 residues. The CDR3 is CASSLKPQGAMGNQPQHF. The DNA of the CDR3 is TGTGCCAGCAGCCTCAAACCCCAGGGGGCAATGGGGAATCAGCCCCAGCATTTT.

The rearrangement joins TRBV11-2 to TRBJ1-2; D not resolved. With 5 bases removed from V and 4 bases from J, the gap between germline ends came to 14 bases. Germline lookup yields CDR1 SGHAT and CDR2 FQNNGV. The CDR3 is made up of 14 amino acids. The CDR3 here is CASSPSRLIYGYTF. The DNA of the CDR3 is TGTGCCAGCAGCCCGTCGAGACTGATCTATGGCTACACCTTC.

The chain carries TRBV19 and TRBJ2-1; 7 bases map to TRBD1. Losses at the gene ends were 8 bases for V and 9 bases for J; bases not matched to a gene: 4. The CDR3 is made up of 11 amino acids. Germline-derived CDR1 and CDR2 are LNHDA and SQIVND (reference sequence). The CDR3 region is CASAQGLEQFF. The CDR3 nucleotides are TGTGCCAGTGCACAGGGGCTTGAGCAGTTCTTC.

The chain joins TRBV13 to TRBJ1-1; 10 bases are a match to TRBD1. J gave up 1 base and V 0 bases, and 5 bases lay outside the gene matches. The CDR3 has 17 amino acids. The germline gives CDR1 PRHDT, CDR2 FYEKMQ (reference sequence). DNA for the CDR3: TGTGCCAGCAGCTTAGGGACAGGGGGCGCTCGGAACACTGAAGCTTTCTTT. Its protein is CASSLGTGGARNTEAFF.

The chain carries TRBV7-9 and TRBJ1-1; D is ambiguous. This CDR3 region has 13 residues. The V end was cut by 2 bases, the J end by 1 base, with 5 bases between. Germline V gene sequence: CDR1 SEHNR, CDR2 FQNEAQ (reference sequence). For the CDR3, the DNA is TGTGCCAGCAGCTTAATACAGAACACTGAAGCTTTCTTT. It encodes CASSLIQNTEAFF. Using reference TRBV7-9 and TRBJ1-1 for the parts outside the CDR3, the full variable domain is DTGVSQNPRHKITKRGQNVTFRCDPISEHNRLYWYRQTLGQGPEFLTYFQNEAQLEKSRLLSDRFSAERPKGSFSTLEIQRTEQGDSAMYLCASSLIQNTEAFFGQGTRLTVV.

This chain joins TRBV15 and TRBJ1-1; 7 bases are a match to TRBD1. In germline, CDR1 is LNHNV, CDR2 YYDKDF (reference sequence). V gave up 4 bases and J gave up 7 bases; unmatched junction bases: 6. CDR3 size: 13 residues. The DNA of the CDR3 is TGTGCCACCAGCACCCGACAGGGAATTGAAGCTTTCTTT. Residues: CATSTRQGIEAFF. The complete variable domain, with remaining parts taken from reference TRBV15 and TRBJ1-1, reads DAMVIQNPRYQVTQFGKPVTLSCSQTLNHNVMYWYQQKSSQAPKLLFHYYDKDFNNEADTPDNFQSRRPNTSFCFLDIRSPGLGDTAMYLCATSTRQGIEAFFGQGTRLTVV.

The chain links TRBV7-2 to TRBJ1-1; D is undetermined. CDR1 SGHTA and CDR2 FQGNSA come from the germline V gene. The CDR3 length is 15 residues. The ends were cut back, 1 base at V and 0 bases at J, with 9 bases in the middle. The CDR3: CASSLVLVLNTEAFF. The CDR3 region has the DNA TGTGCCAGCAGCTTAGTACTGGTATTGAACACTGAAGCTTTCTTT.